A selection of T cell receptor beta chains follows, all from one sample in a study of OX40 agonist ivuxolimab in advanced cancers. Clones were read by immunoSEQ multiplex PCR, and TCRdb kept only the in-frame ones, dropping some. This table has 70,000 to 80,000 clones, 89% appearing once. The specimen comprised CD4+ or CD8+ T cells sorted from blood, sampled in a trial of the OX40 agonist ivuxolimab. Receptors were obtained from an adult with an advanced solid tumor such as melanoma, head and neck, liver or kidney cancer. CDR3s include the opening cysteine and the closing phenylalanine or tryptophan. The order of the fields is clone size, CDR3 length, J gene, V gene, D gene, CDR3 protein, CDR3 DNA. A D gene is named only where the DNA matches it firmly. Size is omitted from some rows. Given values are once, few, many or a class for expanded clones.

>NA|17|TRBJ2-1|TRBV12-5|TRBD2
CASGLGPLGGSRHEQFF
TGTGCTAGTGGTTTGGGACCGCTAGGCGGGAGCAGGCATGAGCAGTTCTTC
>NA|15|TRBJ2-3|TRBV6-6|TRBD2
CASSRLAGDTDTQYF
TGTGCCAGCAGCCGACTAGCGGGGGACACAGATACGCAGTATTTT
>NA|13|TRBJ2-7|TRBV7-9|NA
CASSLELGYEQYF
TGTGCCAGCAGCTTAGAACTGGGTTACGAGCAGTACTTC
>NA|15|TRBJ2-5|TRBV7-6|NA
CASSLMSGPQETQYF
TGTGCCAGCAGCTTGATGTCAGGGCCCCAAGAGACCCAGTACTTC
>NA|15|TRBJ2-5|TRBV15|NA
CATSRDPGLKETQYF
TGTGCCACCAGCAGAGATCCGGGACTTAAAGAGACCCAGTACTTC
>NA|15|TRBJ2-7|TRBV9|NA
CASSVGGQGLDEQYF
TGTGCCAGCAGCGTAGGTGGGCAGGGGCTGGACGAGCAGTACTTC
>NA|16|TRBJ2-2|TRBV5-1|NA
CASSLGTGANTGELFF
TGCGCCAGCAGCTTGGGGACGGGAGCGAACACCGGGGAGCTGTTTTTT
>once|14|TRBJ2-5|TRBV19|NA
CASSIVVGQETQYF
TGTGCCAGTAGTATAGTAGTAGGCCAAGAGACCCAGTACTTC
>NA|14|TRBJ2-1|TRBV4-3|TRBD1
CASSQDPRDSEQFF
TGCGCCAGCAGCCAAGATCCCCGGGACAGTGAGCAGTTCTTC
>NA|15|TRBJ2-3|TRBV7-9|NA
CASSPTSPSPSTQYF
TGTGCCAGCAGCCCGACTTCCCCTTCCCCCAGTACGCAGTATTTT
>NA|15|TRBJ2-1|TRBV14|TRBD1
CASSRNRGPYNEQFF
TGTGCCAGCAGCCGGAACAGGGGCCCCTACAATGAGCAGTTCTTC
>NA|13|TRBJ1-5|TRBV19|NA
CASSIAVNQPQHF
TGTGCCAGTAGTATAGCTGTGAATCAGCCCCAGCATTTT
>NA|16|TRBJ2-1|TRBV5-1|TRBD2
CASSFLAGGGENEQFF
TGCGCCAGCAGCTTTCTAGCGGGAGGGGGTGAGAATGAGCAGTTCTTC
>NA|12|TRBJ2-7|TRBV6-5|TRBD2
CASKRTSDEQYF
TGTGCCAGCAAGCGGACTAGCGACGAGCAGTACTTC
>NA|14|TRBJ2-1|TRBV29-1|TRBD2
CSVLSGLAGGEQFF
TGCAGCGTTTTATCGGGACTAGCGGGAGGCGAGCAGTTCTTC
>NA|14|TRBJ2-1|TRBV2|NA
CASSEKNLGNEQFF
TGTGCCAGCAGTGAAAAGAACCTCGGCAATGAGCAGTTCTTC
>NA|17|TRBJ2-1|TRBV5-1|TRBD2
CASSSTGTSGIRNEQFF
TGCGCCAGCAGCTCAACCGGGACTAGCGGGATTCGGAATGAGCAGTTCTTC
>NA|16|TRBJ1-2|TRBV10-3|TRBD1
CAISTGASLLNYGYTF
TGTGCCATCAGTACAGGGGCCAGCTTACTCAACTATGGCTACACCTTC
>few|15|TRBJ2-2|TRBV19|TRBD1
CASTDRDRATGELFF
TGTGCCAGTACCGACCGGGACAGGGCAACCGGGGAGCTGTTTTTT
>NA|11|TRBJ2-1|TRBV30|TRBD2
CAGRTSSEQFF
TGTGCCGGGAGGACTAGTAGTGAGCAGTTCTTC
>NA|23|TRBJ1-4|TRBV27|NA
CASSPDSWARYDEPAKIDEKLFF
TGTGCCAGCAGTCCGGACAGTTGGGCAAGGTACGACGAACCCGCTAAGATTGATGAAAAACTGTTTTTT
>NA|13|TRBJ2-1|TRBV10-1|TRBD2
CASSDASGVGGFF
TGCGCCAGCAGTGATGCTAGCGGGGTCGGGGGGTTCTTC
>once|16|TRBJ2-1|TRBV7-9|TRBD2
CASSPPGTSAYNEQFF
TGTGCCAGCAGCCCTCCCGGGACTAGCGCGTACAATGAGCAGTTCTTC
>NA|10|TRBJ2-5|TRBV29-1|NA
CSVAQETQYF
TGCAGCGTCGCTCAAGAGACCCAGTACTTC
>NA|13|TRBJ1-5|TRBV5-4|NA
CASSLENGQPQHF
TGTGCCAGCAGCTTGGAGAACGGTCAGCCCCAGCATTTT
>NA|16|TRBJ2-7|TRBV2|NA
CASGPLGRGFGYEQYF
TGTGCCAGTGGCCCCTTAGGCAGGGGCTTCGGGTACGAGCAGTACTTC
>NA|17|TRBJ2-3|TRBV5-4|NA
CASSRNPTGVSTDTQYF
TGTGCCAGCAGCCGTAACCCAACAGGAGTTAGCACAGATACGCAGTATTTT
>NA|14|TRBJ2-5|TRBV5-1|NA
CASSLVGGKETQYF
TGCGCCAGCAGCTTGGTTGGGGGGAAAGAGACCCAGTACTTC
>NA|14|TRBJ2-7|TRBV10-1|NA
CASSDPGDSYEQYF
TGCGCCAGCAGTGACCCGGGAGATTCCTACGAGCAGTACTTC
>NA|11|TRBJ1-2|TRBV30|NA
CAWSPVGGYTF
TGTGCCTGGAGTCCCGTGGGGGGCTACACCTTC
>NA|15|TRBJ1-1|TRBV28|TRBD1
CASSLSGQMNTEAFF
TGTGCCAGCAGTTTATCGGGACAGATGAACACTGAAGCTTTCTTT
>NA|17|TRBJ2-1|TRBV5-1|TRBD2
CASSPETTSSGWNEQFF
TGCGCCAGCAGCCCGGAAACGACTAGCTCAGGATGGAATGAGCAGTTCTTC
>NA|15|TRBJ2-7|TRBV5-4|TRBD2
CASSWHTGLAYEQYF
TGTGCCAGCAGCTGGCACACGGGACTAGCGTACGAGCAGTACTTC
>NA|13|TRBJ2-1|TRBV15|TRBD2
CATKKGGANEQFF
TGTGCCACTAAGAAGGGAGGGGCCAATGAGCAGTTCTTC
>NA|15|TRBJ2-7|TRBV5-6|TRBD2
CASSLGWVAGYEQYF
TGTGCCAGCAGCTTGGGGTGGGTAGCGGGCTACGAGCAGTACTTC
>NA|16|TRBJ1-3|TRBV5-1|NA
CASSQSSGASGNTIYF
TGCGCCAGCAGCCAAAGTTCCGGGGCCTCTGGAAACACCATATATTTT
>NA|13|TRBJ1-1|TRBV19|NA
CASSMEINTEAFF
TGTGCCAGTAGTATGGAAATCAACACTGAAGCTTTCTTT
>few|15|TRBJ2-5|TRBV19|TRBD2
CASSPGLAGGETQYF
TGTGCCAGTAGTCCCGGACTAGCGGGAGGTGAGACCCAGTACTTC
>NA|15|TRBJ2-3|TRBV5-5|NA
CASSFSGDVTDTQYF
TGTGCCAGCAGCTTTAGCGGAGATGTTACTGATACGCAGTATTTT
>NA|17|TRBJ1-5|TRBV29-1|TRBD1
CSVSLAGQGFGNQPQHF
TGCAGCGTTTCCCTGGCCGGACAGGGCTTTGGGAATCAGCCCCAGCATTTT
>NA|15|TRBJ1-1|TRBV27|NA
CASSLSTALDTEAFF
TGTGCCAGCAGTTTATCGACAGCCCTCGACACTGAAGCTTTCTTT
>NA|15|TRBJ1-5|TRBV7-2|NA
CASSLGGTGNQPQHF
TGTGCCAGCAGCTTAGGGGGGACGGGCAATCAGCCCCAGCATTTT
>NA|15|TRBJ2-7|TRBV21-1|NA
CASSNRDVRSYEQYF
TGTGCCAGCAGCAACCGGGACGTACGATCCTACGAGCAGTACTTC
>NA|12|TRBJ1-1|TRBV14|NA
CASRRTPGEAFF
TGTGCCAGCAGGAGGACGCCTGGTGAAGCTTTCTTT
>few|14|TRBJ1-1|TRBV19|NA
CASSIGSVNTEAFF
TGTGCCAGTAGTATAGGTTCGGTGAACACTGAAGCTTTCTTT
>NA|15|TRBJ2-2|TRBV5-5|TRBD2
CASSFTSGNTGELFF
TGTGCCAGCAGCTTTACTAGCGGGAACACCGGGGAGCTGTTTTTT
>NA|15|TRBJ2-7|TRBV19|TRBD1
CASRRGRGSAYEQYF
TGTGCCAGTAGGAGGGGCAGGGGGTCCGCCTACGAGCAGTACTTC
>NA|16|TRBJ2-7|TRBV10-1|TRBD2
CASSRAPSGSGYEQYF
TGCGCCAGCAGCCGCGCGCCTAGCGGGAGCGGGTACGAGCAGTACTTC